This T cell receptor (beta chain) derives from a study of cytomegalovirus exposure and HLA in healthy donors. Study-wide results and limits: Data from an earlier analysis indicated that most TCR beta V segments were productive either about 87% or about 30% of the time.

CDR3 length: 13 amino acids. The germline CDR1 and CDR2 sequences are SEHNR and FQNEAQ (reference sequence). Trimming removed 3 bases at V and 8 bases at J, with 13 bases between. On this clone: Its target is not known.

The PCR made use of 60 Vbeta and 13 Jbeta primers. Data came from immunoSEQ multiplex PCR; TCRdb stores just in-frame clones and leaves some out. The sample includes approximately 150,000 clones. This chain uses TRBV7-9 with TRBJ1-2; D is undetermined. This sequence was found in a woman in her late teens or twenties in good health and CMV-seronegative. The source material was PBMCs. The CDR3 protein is CASSLRHLEGYTF. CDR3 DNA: TGTGCCAGCAGCTTGCGCCATCTGGAGGGCTACACCTTC.